Following are 22 T cell receptor beta chains from one sample sequenced in a study of T cell repertoires in cytomegalovirus infection (dated by TCRdb to 2018 to 2020). Sequenced using an Illumina HiSeq 1500. Clones were called with MiXCR by TCRdb after fastp trimmed the public reads at Q25, and only in-frame beta chains were retained. Rows are unified per CDR3 protein, each entry keeping the most common DNA and genes. For this sample there are roughly 200,000 distinct CDR3 sequences; about a tenth appear just once. Around 4.4% of the sample rests with the top ten. The specimen was PBMCs. The receptors stem from a human donor in good health (CMV status not recorded). Some clones in this sample may be carry-over from other donors' samples.

This clonotype turned up a few times. This chain connects TRBV4-3 to TRBJ1-2; D remains unclear. CDR1 LGHNA and CDR2 YSLEER come from the germline V gene. Trimming shortened V by 0 bases and J by 7 bases, and 18 bases separated the two germline ends. This CDR3 is 16 amino acids long. In DNA form, the CDR3 reads TGCGCCAGCAGCCAAGAACGCCGAGGAACGTTTGGTGGCTACACCTTC. This sequence encodes CASSQERRGTFGGYTF.

This clonotype was seen repeatedly, ten times or more. This CDR3 reads CASSTGGRDTQYF. CDR3 bases: TGTGCCAGCAGCACAGGGGGCCGGGATACGCAGTATTTT. The chain couples TRBV28 to TRBJ2-3; 9 nucleotides line up with TRBD1. V shed 6 bases and J 6 bases; nucleotides not matched to a gene: 4. The CDR3 is 13 amino acids. Germline V gives CDR1 MDHEN, CDR2 SYDVKM.

This clonotype was seen many times. The chain links TRBV20-1 to TRBJ1-2; TRBD1 matches 8 bases. Looked up from germline, CDR1 is DFQATT and CDR2 is SNEGSKA (reference sequence). V shed 3 bases and J 6 bases; nucleotides not matched to a gene: 6. The CDR3 contains 13 residues. The DNA for the CDR3 is TGCAGTGCTAGTAACTCACAGGGGGATGGCTACACCTTC. Translation: CSASNSQGDGYTF.

In its sample, this clonotype was seen many times. CDR3 in amino acids: CASSGAGGEQFF. As DNA, the CDR3 is TGTGCCAGCAGCGGGGCGGGGGGTGAGCAGTTCTTC. The rearrangement uses TRBV5-5 and TRBJ2-1, with 8 positions matching TRBD2. Germline V CDR1 and CDR2: SGHKS, YYEKEE (reference sequence). The CDR3 has 12 amino acids. Trimming removed 4 bases from V and 9 bases from J; junction bases left unmatched: 3.

This clonotype was observed at least ten times. The chain is built from TRBV10-3 and TRBJ1-6; D not resolved. CDR3 length equals 14 residues. Trimming took 0 bases from V and 6 from J, leaving 6 bases between them. The germline gives CDR1 ENHRY, CDR2 SYGVKD. The CDR3 reads CAISESMPNSPLHF. The CDR3 DNA is TGTGCCATCAGTGAGTCGATGCCTAATTCACCCCTCCACTTT.

This clonotype was recorded a few times. CDR3 sequence (DNA): TGTGCCAGCAGCCTATGGGGGGGGACAGGGGGGACTGAAGCTTTCTTT. Translated, it gives CASSLWGGTGGTEAFF. The chain joins TRBV5-6 to TRBJ1-1; 11 nucleotides align to TRBD1. V gave up 4 bases and J gave up 5 bases; unmatched junction bases: 10. Germline values: CDR1 SGHDT, CDR2 YYEEEE. The CDR3 runs to 16 residues.

This clonotype was observed at least ten times. This chain connects TRBV12-3 or TRBV12-4 to TRBJ1-2; 9 bases are a match to TRBD1. This CDR3 is built from 15 residues. V trimming: 5 bases; J trimming: 3 bases; junction bases outside the gene matches: 7. DNA of the CDR3: TGTGCCAGCAGTCTCCCGGGACAGGGCCACTATGGCTACACCTTC. Translation gives CASSLPGQGHYGYTF.

The table lists this clonotype with many counts. The chain has TRBV7-2 and TRBJ2-7; unclear D gene. CDR1 and CDR2 from the germline V gene are SGHTA and FQGNSA. V was pared by 0 bases and J by 3 bases, with 3 bases between. This CDR3 comprises 12 residues. The CDR3 DNA follows: TGTGCCAGCAGCTTAGCCGACTACGAGCAGTACTTC. This codes for CASSLADYEQYF. The entire variable domain, with the rest obtained from reference TRBV7-2 and TRBJ2-7, is as follows: GAGVSQSPSNKVTEKGKDVELRCDPISGHTALYWYRQSLGQGLEFLIYFQGNSAPDKSGLPSDRFSAERTGGSVSTLTIQRTQQEDSAVYLCASSLADYEQYFGPGTRLTVT.

The chain combines TRBV19 with TRBJ1-5; a possible D gene is TRBD1 (6 bases). Germline V CDR1 and CDR2: LNHDA, SQIVND (reference sequence). Trimming left V 8 bases short and J 0 bases short, with 14 bases between. The length of the CDR3 is 15 residues. In DNA, the CDR3 is TGTGCCAGTCGCCAGGGGCACAATAGCAATCAGCCCCAGCATTTT. This sequence encodes CASRQGHNSNQPQHF.

The chain combines TRBV2 with TRBJ1-6; tentatively, D is TRBD1 (5 bases). CDR1 is SNHLY, CDR2 FYNNEI, per germline. This CDR3 spans 14 amino acids. V gave up 9 bases and J gave up 9 bases, with 18 bases separating them. The CDR3 DNA follows: TGTGCCAGTATACCGGGGCCGGGGATTTCACCCCTCCACTTT. Translation gives CASIPGPGISPLHF.

CDR3 amino acids: CASRGTPKGTEAFF. CDR3 bases: TGTGCCAGCAGGGGGACACCCAAGGGGACTGAAGCTTTCTTT. The rearrangement joins TRBV12-3 or TRBV12-4 to TRBJ1-1; a weak D match, TRBD1 (6 bases). The CDR3 totals 14 residues. Trimming cost V 6 bases and J 5 bases, with 16 bases left between them.

This clonotype was seen many times. This rearrangement joins TRBV6-2 or TRBV6-3 to TRBJ1-6; possibly TRBD1 for D (5 bases). V dropped 4 bases and J dropped 10 bases, with 14 bases sitting between them. The CDR3 is 14 residues long. CDR1 MNHEY and CDR2 SVGEGT come from the germline V gene. The CDR3 DNA reads TGTGCCAGCAGTTGGGAACAGGCGGGCTCACCCCTCCACTTT. It translates to CASSWEQAGSPLHF.

The chain couples TRBV7-9 to TRBJ1-2; no reliable D call. The germline gives CDR1 SEHNR, CDR2 FQNEAQ (reference sequence). The V end lost 5 bases, the J end lost 13 bases, and 11 bases lay between the germline ends. The CDR3 contains 10 residues. DNA of the CDR3: TGTGCCAGCAGCCGGACCGCTGTCACCTTC. Translated, it gives CASSRTAVTF.

This clonotype has more than one count but fewer than ten. The chain links TRBV28 to TRBJ1-1, with TRBD1 identical over 7 bases. This CDR3 comprises 12 residues. Per germline, CDR1 MDHEN and CDR2 SYDVKM. Unmatched junction bases numbered 5, after V lost 2 bases and J lost 11 bases. The CDR3 loop is CASSLNRGEAFF. CDR3 nucleotide sequence: TGTGCCAGCAGTTTAAACAGGGGTGAGGCTTTCTTT.

This clonotype was detected a few times. This sequence joins TRBV11-2 and TRBJ2-7; possibly TRBD1 for D (6 bases). There are 14 residues in the CDR3. Trimming removed 3 bases from V and 3 bases from J, with 12 bases in between. CDR1 is SGHAT, CDR2 FQNNGV, per germline. CDR3 coding DNA: TGTGCCAGCAGCTTTCCGCAGGGGCGCTACGAGCAGTACTTC. It codes for CASSFPQGRYEQYF. Full variable domain (remainder filled in from reference TRBV11-2 and TRBJ2-7): EAGVAQSPRYKIIEKRQSVAFWCNPISGHATLYWYQQILGQGPKLLIQFQNNGVVDDSQLPKDRFSAERLKGVDSTLKIQPAKLEDSAVYLCASSFPQGRYEQYFGPGTRLTVT.

Comments on this clonotype: The final CDR3 position lacks the conserved phenylalanine or tryptophan, pointing to a likely read error. This sequence joins TRBV7-2 and TRBJ1-5; D not certain. With 1 base removed from V and 0 bases from J, the gap between germline ends came to 7 bases. The CDR3 has 15 amino acids. Looked up from germline, CDR1 is SGHTA and CDR2 is FQGNSA. The CDR3 here is CASSLGGNSNQPQHL. DNA for the CDR3: TGTGCCAGCAGCTTAGGAGGGAATAGCAATCAGCCCCAGCATTTG.

The CDR3 sequence is CSVVDSLNGYTF. Written as DNA, the CDR3 is TGCAGCGTAGTGGACAGTCTCAATGGCTACACCTTC. The chain is built from TRBV29-1 and TRBJ1-2; maybe TRBD1 (6 bases). This CDR3 contains 12 residues. V shed 6 bases and J shed 6 bases, with 14 bases lying between them. Germline V gives CDR1 SQVTM, CDR2 ANQGSEA.

There are many counts of this clonotype. The chain uses TRBV18 and TRBJ2-1; a possible D gene is TRBD1 (6 bases). Trimming removed 4 bases from V and 3 bases from J, with 13 bases in between. Germline V gene data show CDR1 as KGHSH and CDR2 as LQKENI. The length of the CDR3 is 15 residues. The CDR3 coding sequence is TGTGCCAGCTCACGGGGGCCCGATAGCTACAATGAGCAGTTCTTC. This codes for CASSRGPDSYNEQFF. Complete variable domain (other parts from reference TRBV18 and TRBJ2-1): NAGVMQNPRHLVRRRGQEARLRCSPMKGHSHVYWYRQLPEEGLKFMVYLQKENIIDESGMPKERFSAEFPKEGPSILRIQQVVRGDSAAYFCASSRGPDSYNEQFFGPGTRLTVL.

This chain links TRBV20-1 with TRBJ1-2; TRBD1 matches at 8 bases. The CDR3 extends over 18 amino acids. CDR1 and CDR2 (germline): DFQATT, SNEGSKA (reference sequence). The V and J ends lost 1 base and 2 bases, in that order; junction bases with no gene match: 15. The CDR3 sequence: CSARGIAGQGAINYGYTF. The CDR3 nucleotides are TGCAGTGCTAGAGGGATTGCGGGCCAGGGGGCGATAAACTATGGCTACACCTTC.

At least ten counts were recorded for this clonotype. The V call is TRBV7-2, the J call TRBJ1-6; D is possibly TRBD1 (5 bases). The CDR3 contains 15 residues. The germline CDR1 and CDR2 sequences are SGHTA and FQGNSA. With 5 bases removed from V and 4 bases from J, the gap between germline ends came to 12 bases. CDR3 sequence reads: CASSPWDSYNSPLHF. As DNA, the CDR3 is TGTGCCAGCAGCCCATGGGACTCATATAATTCACCCCTCCACTTT.

This clonotype was detected ten times or more. The V and J genes are TRBV7-9 and TRBJ1-1; D possibly corresponds to TRBD1 (5 bases). Germline lookup yields CDR1 SEHNR and CDR2 FQNEAQ (reference sequence). Trimming removed 1 base from V and 2 bases from J, with 11 bases in between. The CDR3 is 15 amino acids. Written as DNA, the CDR3 is TGTGCCAGCAGCTTAGGGCTGACAGACAACACTGAAGCTTTCTTT. Translated, it gives CASSLGLTDNTEAFF.

This clonotype has a count of ten or more. This chain joins TRBV7-2 and TRBJ2-7, with 11 bases that match TRBD1. This CDR3 spans 15 amino acids. CDR1 SGHTA and CDR2 FQGNSA come from the germline V gene. V was clipped by 4 bases and J by 3 bases; unmatched bases: 5. The CDR3 here is CASSSPGQGDYEQYF. CDR3 DNA sequence: TGTGCCAGCAGCTCCCCGGGACAGGGGGACTACGAGCAGTACTTC.